Listed here are 28 T cell receptor beta chains from one sample, sequenced in a study of cytomegalovirus exposure and HLA in healthy donors. It was with 60 Vbeta and 13 Jbeta primers that the PCR ran. Sequencing was performed with immunoSEQ multiplex PCR; in TCRdb, only in-frame clones are kept and a portion is missing. In the table there are roughly 98,000 clones, 65% to 85% of which are singletons. Specimen: PBMCs. Source of these receptors: a middle-aged man in good health and CMV-seronegative.

V usage is TRBV30 and J usage is TRBJ1-4; 7 nucleotides agree with TRBD1. Germline V gene sequence: CDR1 GTSNPN, CDR2 SVGIG (reference sequence). The CDR3 covers 13 residues. With 4 bases clipped from V and 4 bases from J, the junction kept 3 bases outside the gene matches. DNA of the CDR3: TGTGCCTGGAAGGCAGGGGGTAATGAAAAACTGTTTTTT. Translated, it gives CAWKAGGNEKLFF.

The chain combines TRBV28 with TRBJ2-3; maybe TRBD2 (7 bases). Germline loops: CDR1 MDHEN, CDR2 SYDVKM. Trimming shortened V by 1 base and J by 2 bases, and 10 bases separated the two germline ends. The CDR3 is made up of 15 amino acids. CDR3 in amino acids: CASSLSGGLTDTQYF. The CDR3 DNA reads TGTGCCAGCAGTTTATCGGGGGGCCTCACAGATACGCAGTATTTT.

This clone was detected once. The V and J genes are TRBV6-5 and TRBJ1-2; 7 bases agree with TRBD1. The germline gives CDR1 MNHEY, CDR2 SVGAGI. The V and J ends lost 6 bases and 7 bases, in that order; junction bases with no gene match: 8. The CDR3 is 13 residues long. The CDR3 region is CASSPRQGGGYTF. The CDR3 nucleotides read TGTGCCAGCAGCCCCCGACAGGGCGGTGGCTACACCTTC.

The chain uses TRBV29-1 and TRBJ1-1, with TRBD1 matching over 7 bases. Unmatched junction bases numbered 10, after V lost 6 bases and J lost 3 bases. CDR3 size: 14 residues. Germline CDR1 SQVTM, CDR2 ANQGSEA. The CDR3 nucleotides read TGCAGCGTCGCACAAATAGGGGGCGACACTGAAGCTTTCTTT. Residues: CSVAQIGGDTEAFF.

V and J are TRBV28 and TRBJ2-5; 9 nucleotides match TRBD1. Germline assignment: CDR1 MDHEN and CDR2 SYDVKM. V lost 7 bases, J lost 5 bases, and 14 bases stayed unmatched. The CDR3 covers 16 residues. This CDR3 is CASTSRKTGGRETQYF. CDR3 nucleotides: TGTGCCAGCACCTCTCGGAAGACAGGGGGAAGGGAGACCCAGTACTTC.

The chain joins TRBV7-6 to TRBJ2-5, with 8 positions matching TRBD2. The trim removed 0 bases at V and 5 bases at J, leaving 2 bases unmatched. The CDR3 is made up of 14 amino acids. CDR1 and CDR2 from the germline V gene are SGHVS and FNYEAQ. The CDR3 region is CASSLATGGETQYF. The CDR3 region has the DNA TGTGCCAGCAGCTTAGCGACGGGGGGGGAGACCCAGTACTTC.

The rearrangement uses TRBV6-5 and TRBJ2-5; perhaps TRBD1 as D (6 bases). The germline V and J ends were trimmed by 4 bases and 2 bases, with 11 bases remaining between them. The CDR3 is made up of 14 amino acids. Germline V CDR1 and CDR2: MNHEY, SVGAGI. The CDR3 nucleotides read TGTGCCAGCAGTTTGGACAGCCGACAAGAGACCCAGTACTTC. Translation: CASSLDSRQETQYF.

This chain joins TRBV2 and TRBJ2-1, with 9 bases fitting TRBD1. The CDR3 loop spans 15 amino acids. The ends lost 6 bases at V and 5 bases at J; junction bases unmatched: 8. Germline CDR1 reads SNHLY; CDR2 reads FYNNEI. CDR3: CASRAGTGSHNEQFF. The CDR3 nucleotides read TGTGCCAGCAGAGCCGGGACAGGGTCTCACAATGAGCAGTTCTTC.

This clone was seen a handful of times. This chain connects TRBV10-2 to TRBJ1-1; D is perhaps TRBD1 (5 bases). The germline V and J ends were trimmed by 4 bases and 5 bases, with 17 bases remaining between them. Germline CDR1 reads WSHSY; CDR2 reads SAAADI. The CDR3 consists of 15 residues. CDR3 residues: CASSAQLWGVTEAFF. The CDR3 DNA reads as TGCGCCAGCAGTGCCCAGCTTTGGGGCGTGACTGAAGCTTTCTTT.

This chain joins TRBV2 and TRBJ2-2, with 8 nucleotides matching TRBD2. V was pared by 4 bases and J by 3 bases, with 4 bases of the junction left unmatched. CDR1 SNHLY and CDR2 FYNNEI come from the germline V gene. The CDR3 has 15 amino acids. CDR3 amino acids: CASSVTSADTGELFF. As DNA, the CDR3 is TGTGCCAGCAGTGTGACTAGCGCGGACACCGGGGAGCTGTTTTTT.

This clone was observed once. This rearrangement joins TRBV5-6 to TRBJ1-2, with 8 bases fitting TRBD1. Germline trimming cut 4 bases from V and 3 bases from J; bases unmatched to any gene: 11. CDR1 is SGHDT and CDR2 is YYEEEE in the germline V gene. CDR3 size: 16 residues. For the CDR3, the DNA is TGTGCCAGCAGCGAGACAGGGGCGGAGGCCTACTATGGCTACACCTTC. This sequence encodes CASSETGAEAYYGYTF.

The genes are TRBV5-1 and TRBJ2-3; 8 bases map to TRBD2. Germline V gene lookup returns CDR1 SGHRS and CDR2 YFSETQ. The CDR3 has 15 amino acids. After removal of 4 bases from V and 5 bases from J, the junction contained 9 bases not matched to a gene. The CDR3 sequence is CASSGRAGEGDTQYF. The CDR3 region has the DNA TGCGCCAGCAGCGGAAGAGCGGGAGAAGGAGATACGCAGTATTTT.

CDR3 loop: CASSPLPLYYEQYF. For the CDR3, the DNA is TGTGCCAGCAGCCCGTTACCCCTCTACTACGAGCAGTACTTC. The rearrangement joins TRBV7-9 to TRBJ2-7; no reliable D call. The V and J ends lost 5 bases and 3 bases respectively, with 14 bases between them. There are 14 residues in the CDR3. Germline CDR1 and CDR2: SEHNR and FQNEAQ (reference sequence).

The chain combines TRBV7-8 with TRBJ2-5; 7 positions match TRBD1. The J call may be mistaken, given a closer DNA end match to TRBJ2-7. The germline V gene has CDR1 SGHVS and CDR2 FQNEAQ. CDR3 length equals 17 residues. The CDR3 DNA follows: TGTGCCAGCAGCCTCACCTCGGGACAGATACACTCCTACGAGCAGTACTTC. This gives the protein CASSLTSGQIHSYEQYF.

The CDR3 DNA reads TGCAGCGTTGATCGGGCGAACACCGGGGAGCTGTTTTTT. Its translation is CSVDRANTGELFF. The chain is built from TRBV29-1 and TRBJ2-2, with D unresolved. V gave up 3 bases and J gave up 0 bases, with 5 bases separating them. The CDR3 contains 13 residues. Looked up from germline, CDR1 is SQVTM and CDR2 is ANQGSEA.

The CDR3 coding sequence is TGCAGCGTTGAAGTGGATCCGGGGGACGAGCAGTACTTC. Amino acids: CSVEVDPGDEQYF. The genes are TRBV29-1 and TRBJ2-7, with D possibly matching TRBD2 (6 bases). The CDR3 is made up of 13 amino acids. Per the germline V gene, CDR1 is SQVTM and CDR2 is ANQGSEA. V lost 1 base and J lost 5, with 12 bases in between.

This clone was counted a few times. This chain connects TRBV25-1 to TRBJ1-6; TRBD1 might be the D (6 bases). Trimming shortened V by 5 bases and J by 13 bases, and 12 bases separated the two germline ends. Looked up from germline, CDR1 is MGHDK and CDR2 is SYGVNS. The CDR3 sequence is 12 residues long. The CDR3 region has the DNA TGTGCCAGCAGTTTGGCAGGGGCCCCCCTCCACTTT. Translated, it gives CASSLAGAPLHF. Full variable domain (outside the CDR3, taken from reference TRBV25-1 and TRBJ1-6): EADIYQTPRYLVIGTGKKITLECSQTMGHDKMYWYQQDPGMELHLIHYSYGVNSTEKGDLSSESTVSRIRTEHFPLTLESARPSHTSQYLCASSLAGAPLHFGNGTRLTVT.

The chain joins TRBV19 to TRBJ2-2; TRBD1 is a possible D gene (6 bases). Germline V CDR1 and CDR2: LNHDA, SQIVND (reference sequence). Deletions cut 5 bases from V and 0 bases from J, with 19 bases between. There are 18 residues in the CDR3. The CDR3 DNA follows: TGTGCCAGTAGTTTCGAAACCACAGGGTATTCGAACACCGGGGAGCTGTTTTTT. Translating gives CASSFETTGYSNTGELFF.

The CDR3 sequence: CATRIAGGPTDTQYF. CDR3 coding DNA: TGTGCCACCAGAATAGCGGGAGGGCCGACAGATACGCAGTATTTT. This chain connects TRBV6-1 to TRBJ2-3; 11 positions match TRBD2. The germline CDR1 and CDR2 sequences are MNHNS and SASEGT. CDR3 length: 15 amino acids. V shed 10 bases, J shed 3 bases, and the junction held 9 bases outside the gene matches.

This rearrangement joins TRBV5-1 to TRBJ2-6; D not resolved. Per germline, CDR1 SGHRS and CDR2 YFSETQ. V lost 3 bases to trimming and J lost 2 bases, with 9 bases between them. CDR3 length: 15 residues. CDR3 loop: CASSSTGTGANVLTF. Written as DNA, the CDR3 is TGCGCCAGCAGCTCGACGGGTACTGGGGCCAACGTCCTGACTTTC.

The chain couples TRBV7-9 to TRBJ2-1, with D maybe TRBD2 (5 bases). In germline, CDR1 is SEHNR, CDR2 FQNEAQ (reference sequence). V shed 1 base and J shed 7 bases, with 20 bases lying between them. The CDR3 runs 17 residues. The CDR3 nucleotides read TGTGCCAGCAGCTTAGGAAATAGGGTCATACTAGGGAATGAGCAGTTCTTC. Translating it yields CASSLGNRVILGNEQFF.

The chain carries TRBV27 and TRBJ2-3, with TRBD1 identical over 11 bases. This CDR3 comprises 14 residues. The germline V gene encodes CDR1 MNHEY and CDR2 SMNVEV (reference sequence). The junction had 4 bases not matched to a gene; V was cut back by 6 bases and J by 5 bases. For the CDR3, the DNA is TGTGCCAGCAGGCGGGACAGGGGGTTAGATACGCAGTATTTT. Amino acid sequence: CASRRDRGLDTQYF.

The chain combines TRBV7-2 with TRBJ2-1; tentative D call: TRBD2 (5 bases). This CDR3 comprises 15 residues. Germline CDR1 reads SGHTA; CDR2 reads FQGNSA. Trimming shortened V by 1 base and J by 5 bases, and 12 bases separated the two germline ends. CDR3 protein: CASSLEGLQHNEQFF. The DNA for the CDR3 is TGTGCCAGCAGCTTAGAAGGACTCCAGCACAATGAGCAGTTCTTC.

This clone was detected only once. The rearrangement joins TRBV2 to TRBJ1-4; D not resolved. V dropped 6 bases and J dropped 0 bases, with 8 bases sitting between them. The CDR3 is made up of 14 amino acids. Germline loops: CDR1 SNHLY, CDR2 FYNNEI. The DNA for the CDR3 is TGTGCCAGCAGGACAACCGCAACTAATGAAAAACTGTTTTTT. This codes for CASRTTATNEKLFF.

The chain combines TRBV30 with TRBJ1-2; 10 bases map to TRBD1. Germline V gene data show CDR1 as GTSNPN and CDR2 as SVGIG (reference sequence). The CDR3 totals 13 residues. Losses at the gene ends were 2 bases for V and 6 bases for J; bases not matched to a gene: 3. Written as DNA, the CDR3 is TGTGCCTGGAGTCGAGGGACAGGGGATGGCTACACCTTC. This codes for CAWSRGTGDGYTF.

The chain has TRBV9 and TRBJ2-3; 13 bases fit TRBD2. Losses at the gene ends were 7 bases for V and 4 bases for J; bases not matched to a gene: 6. The CDR3 extends over 15 amino acids. Germline assignment: CDR1 SGDLS and CDR2 YYNGEE. The CDR3 DNA reads TGTGCCAGCTGCCGGACTAGCGGGGGTCCAGATACGCAGTATTTT. This codes for CASCRTSGGPDTQYF. Supplemented by reference TRBV9 and TRBJ2-3, the full variable domain reads DSGVTQTPKHLITATGQRVTLRCSPRSGDLSVYWYQQSLDQGLQFLIQYYNGEERAKGNILERFSAQQFPDLHSELNLSSLELGDSALYFCASCRTSGGPDTQYFGPGTRLTVL.

This clone is medium-sized. J is TRBJ2-7 and V is TRBV27; TRBD2 is a possible D gene (5 bases). Germline CDR1 MNHEY, CDR2 SMNVEV (reference sequence). V dropped 4 bases and J dropped 5 bases, with 18 bases sitting between them. The CDR3 sequence is 15 residues long. The CDR3 DNA sequence: TGTGCCAGCAGTTCCTCCTCCGAGGGCAATCACGAGCAGTACTTC. This sequence encodes CASSSSSEGNHEQYF.

The V gene is TRBV7-9, the J gene TRBJ1-2; 12 positions match TRBD1. The CDR3 consists of 16 residues. V lost 1 base to trimming and J lost 7 bases; unmatched junction nucleotides: 7. The V gene's germline CDR1 is SEHNR and CDR2 FQNEAQ (reference sequence). This chain's CDR3 is CASSLGAGQGARGYTF. DNA for the CDR3: TGTGCCAGCAGCTTAGGGGCGGGACAGGGGGCGCGTGGCTACACCTTC.